The T cell receptor (beta chain) described here comes from a study of CD8+ T cells in alopecia areata. As concerns this clone: The antigen is unknown.

General observations from the study: Patients shared TCRs less clearly than mice did, possibly owing to HLA.

As the sequencing template, cDNA was produced by extracting RNA and reverse transcribing it. TCRdb's table, derived via immunoSEQ multiplex PCR, lists solely in-frame clones and lacks some. The sample consists of about 98,000 clones, 35% to 50% of them appearing once. The CDR3 is made up of 13 amino acids. V dropped 4 bases and J dropped 4 bases, with 13 bases sitting between them. Germline CDR1 SQVTM, CDR2 ANQGSEA. Alopecia areata patients provided lesional scalp punch biopsies and peripheral blood. This receptor was taken from a human donor with alopecia areata. Source material: CD4+ T cells sorted from blood. The chain links TRBV29-1 to TRBJ1-2; D unclear. CDR3 sequence reads: CSVGERTGYGYTF. The CDR3 DNA is TGCAGCGTTGGAGAGAGGACGGGCTATGGCTACACCTTC.